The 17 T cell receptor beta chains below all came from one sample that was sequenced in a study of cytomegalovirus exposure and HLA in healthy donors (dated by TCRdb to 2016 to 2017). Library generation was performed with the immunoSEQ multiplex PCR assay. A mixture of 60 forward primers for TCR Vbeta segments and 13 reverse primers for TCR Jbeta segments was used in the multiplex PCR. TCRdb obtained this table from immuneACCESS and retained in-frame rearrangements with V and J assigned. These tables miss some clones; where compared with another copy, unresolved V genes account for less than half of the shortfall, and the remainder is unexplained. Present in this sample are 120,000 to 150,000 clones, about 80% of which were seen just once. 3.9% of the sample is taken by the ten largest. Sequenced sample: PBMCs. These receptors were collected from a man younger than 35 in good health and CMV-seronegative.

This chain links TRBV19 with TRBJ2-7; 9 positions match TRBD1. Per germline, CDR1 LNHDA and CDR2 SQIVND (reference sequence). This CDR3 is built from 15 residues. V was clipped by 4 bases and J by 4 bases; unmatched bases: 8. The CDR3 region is CASSTPGQGIYEQYF. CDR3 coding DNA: TGTGCCAGTAGTACGCCGGGACAGGGAATTTACGAGCAGTACTTC.

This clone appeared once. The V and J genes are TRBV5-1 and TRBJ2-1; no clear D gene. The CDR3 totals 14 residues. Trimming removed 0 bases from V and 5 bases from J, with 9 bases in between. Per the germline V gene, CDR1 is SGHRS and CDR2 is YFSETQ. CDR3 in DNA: TGCGCCAGCAGCTTGGTGGGCCGGCACAATGAGCAGTTCTTC. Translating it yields CASSLVGRHNEQFF.

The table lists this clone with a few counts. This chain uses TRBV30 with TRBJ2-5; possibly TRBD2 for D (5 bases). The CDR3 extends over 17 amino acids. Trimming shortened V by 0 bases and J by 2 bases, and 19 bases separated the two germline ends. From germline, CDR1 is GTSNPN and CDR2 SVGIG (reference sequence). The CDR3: CAWSVGLAGRVQETQYF. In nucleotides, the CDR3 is TGTGCCTGGAGTGTAGGGCTAGCTGGGCGGGTTCAAGAGACCCAGTACTTC.

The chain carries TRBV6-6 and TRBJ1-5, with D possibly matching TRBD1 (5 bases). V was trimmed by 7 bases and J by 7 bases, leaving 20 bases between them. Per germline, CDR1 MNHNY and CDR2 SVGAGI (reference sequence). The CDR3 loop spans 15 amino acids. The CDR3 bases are TGTGCCAGCATTTTTGGCGGGGGAGCGTCACAGCCCCAGCATTTT. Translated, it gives CASIFGGGASQPQHF.

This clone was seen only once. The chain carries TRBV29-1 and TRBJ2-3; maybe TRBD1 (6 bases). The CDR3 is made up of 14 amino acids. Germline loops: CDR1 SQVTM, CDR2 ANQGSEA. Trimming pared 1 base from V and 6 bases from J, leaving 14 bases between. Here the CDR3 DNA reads TGCAGCGTTGAAGTGGGCAGGGGAACGGATACGCAGTATTTT. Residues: CSVEVGRGTDTQYF.

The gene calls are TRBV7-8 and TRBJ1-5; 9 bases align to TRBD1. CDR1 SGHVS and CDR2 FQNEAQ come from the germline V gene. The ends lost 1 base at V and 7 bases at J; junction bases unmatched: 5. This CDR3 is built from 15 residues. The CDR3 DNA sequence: TGTGCCAGCAGCTTAGGTACAGGGGGCGGCCAGCCCCAGCATTTT. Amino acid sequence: CASSLGTGGGQPQHF.

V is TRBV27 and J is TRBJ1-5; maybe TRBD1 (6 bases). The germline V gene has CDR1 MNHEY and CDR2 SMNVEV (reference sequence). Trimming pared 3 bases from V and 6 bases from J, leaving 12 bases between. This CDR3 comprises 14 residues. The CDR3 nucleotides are TGTGCCAGCAGTTTTGGGGGGGCTTTTCAGCCCCAGCATTTT. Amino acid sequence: CASSFGGAFQPQHF.

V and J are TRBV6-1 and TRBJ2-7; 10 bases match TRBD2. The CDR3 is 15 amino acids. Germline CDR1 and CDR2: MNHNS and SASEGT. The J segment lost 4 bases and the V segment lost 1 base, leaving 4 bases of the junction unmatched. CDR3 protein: CASSEGLAGVYEQYF. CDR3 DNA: TGTGCCAGCAGTGAAGGCCTAGCGGGGGTGTACGAGCAGTACTTC.

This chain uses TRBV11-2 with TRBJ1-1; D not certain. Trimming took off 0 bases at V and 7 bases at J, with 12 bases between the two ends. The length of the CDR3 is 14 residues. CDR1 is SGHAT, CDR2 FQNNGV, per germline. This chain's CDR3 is CASSLDVGGNEAFF. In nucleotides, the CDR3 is TGTGCCAGCAGCTTAGATGTCGGCGGGAATGAAGCTTTCTTT.

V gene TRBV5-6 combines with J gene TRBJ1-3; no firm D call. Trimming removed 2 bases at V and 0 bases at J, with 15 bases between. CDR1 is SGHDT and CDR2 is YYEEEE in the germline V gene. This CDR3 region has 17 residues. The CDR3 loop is CASSFGRRGYSGNTIYF. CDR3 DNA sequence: TGTGCCAGCAGCTTCGGTCGTCGGGGTTACTCTGGAAACACCATATATTTT.

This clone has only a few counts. The CDR3 DNA is TGTGCCAGCAGCTCCCTCAGTGCAACTAATGAAAAACTGTTTTTT. It is translated as CASSSLSATNEKLFF. V and J are TRBV5-4 and TRBJ1-4, with unresolved D. The germline gives CDR1 SGHNT, CDR2 YYREEE (reference sequence). The CDR3 consists of 15 residues. The V end was cut by 3 bases, the J end by 0 bases, with 9 bases between.

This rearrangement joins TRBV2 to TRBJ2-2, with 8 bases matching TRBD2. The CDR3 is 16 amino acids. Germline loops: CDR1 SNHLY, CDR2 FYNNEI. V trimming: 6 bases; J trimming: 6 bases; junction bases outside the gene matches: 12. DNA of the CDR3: TGTGCCAGCAGCCCCCGGGCAGCGGGAGTCGCCGGGGAGCTGTTTTTT. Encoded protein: CASSPRAAGVAGELFF.

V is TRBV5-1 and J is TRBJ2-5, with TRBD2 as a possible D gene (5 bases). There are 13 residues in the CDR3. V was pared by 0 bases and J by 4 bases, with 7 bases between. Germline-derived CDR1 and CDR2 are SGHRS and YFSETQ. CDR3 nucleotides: TGCGCCAGCAGCTTGGCCGGGGTAGAGACCCAGTACTTC. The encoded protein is CASSLAGVETQYF. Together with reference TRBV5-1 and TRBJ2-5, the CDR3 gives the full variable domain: KAGVTQTPRYLIKTRGQQVTLSCSPISGHRSVSWYQQTPGQGLQFLFEYFSETQRNKGNFPGRFSGRQFSNSRSEMNVSTLELGDSALYLCASSLAGVETQYFGPGTRLLVL.

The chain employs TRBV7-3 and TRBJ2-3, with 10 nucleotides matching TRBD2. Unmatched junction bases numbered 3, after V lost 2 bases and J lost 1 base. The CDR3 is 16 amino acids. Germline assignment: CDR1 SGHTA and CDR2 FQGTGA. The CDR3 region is CASSLGLAGGTDTQYF. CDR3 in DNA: TGTGCCAGCAGCTTAGGGCTAGCGGGGGGCACAGATACGCAGTATTTT.

The CDR3 nucleotides are TGTGCCAGCAGTTCTCCGACCGGGACAGGATCCTACGAGCAGTACTTC. It is translated as CASSSPTGTGSYEQYF. J is TRBJ2-7 and V is TRBV27, with 8 nucleotides matching TRBD1. From germline, CDR1 is MNHEY and CDR2 SMNVEV (reference sequence). The CDR3 contains 16 residues. Trimming took 4 bases from V and 1 from J; bases not matched to a gene: 9.

Here the CDR3 reads CASSRTSGGANEQFF. For the CDR3, the DNA is TGTGCCAGCAGCCGGACTAGCGGAGGGGCTAATGAGCAGTTCTTC. This sequence joins TRBV7-9 and TRBJ2-1; TRBD2 agrees at 10 bases. The CDR3 length is 15 residues. Germline CDR1 SEHNR, CDR2 FQNEAQ (reference sequence). Trimming at V came to 5 bases and at J to 7 bases, leaving 8 bases not matched to a gene. The full variable domain, in which reference TRBV7-9 and TRBJ2-1 provide the parts outside the CDR3, is DTGVSQNPRHKITKRGQNVTFRCDPISEHNRLYWYRQTLGQGPEFLTYFQNEAQLEKSRLLSDRFSAERPKGSFSTLEIQRTEQGDSAMYLCASSRTSGGANEQFFGPGTRLTVL.

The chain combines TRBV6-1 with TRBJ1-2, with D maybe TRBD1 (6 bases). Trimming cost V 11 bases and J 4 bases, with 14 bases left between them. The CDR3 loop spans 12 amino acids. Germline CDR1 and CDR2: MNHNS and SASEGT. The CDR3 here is CALQGWGYGYTF. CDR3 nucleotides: TGTGCCCTACAGGGATGGGGCTATGGCTACACCTTC.